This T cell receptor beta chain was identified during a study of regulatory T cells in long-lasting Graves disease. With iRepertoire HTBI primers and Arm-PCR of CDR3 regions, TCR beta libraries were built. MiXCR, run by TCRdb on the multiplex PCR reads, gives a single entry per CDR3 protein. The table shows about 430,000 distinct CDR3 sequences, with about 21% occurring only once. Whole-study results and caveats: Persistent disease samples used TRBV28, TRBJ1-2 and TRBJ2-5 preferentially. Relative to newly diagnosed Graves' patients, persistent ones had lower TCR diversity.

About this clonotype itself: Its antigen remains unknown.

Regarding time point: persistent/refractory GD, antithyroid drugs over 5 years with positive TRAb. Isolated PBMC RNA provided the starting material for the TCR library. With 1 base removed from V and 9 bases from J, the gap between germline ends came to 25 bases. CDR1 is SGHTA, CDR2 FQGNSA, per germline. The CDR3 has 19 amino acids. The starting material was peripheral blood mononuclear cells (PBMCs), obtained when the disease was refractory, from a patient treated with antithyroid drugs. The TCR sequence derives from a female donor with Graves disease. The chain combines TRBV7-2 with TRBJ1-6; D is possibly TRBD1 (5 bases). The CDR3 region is CASSLVKGSGPIVGSPLHF. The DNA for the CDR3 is TGTGCCAGCAGCTTAGTAAAGGGGAGCGGCCCAATCGTCGGTTCACCCCTCCACTTT. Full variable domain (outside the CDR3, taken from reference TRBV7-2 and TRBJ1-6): GAGVSQSPSNKVTEKGKDVELRCDPISGHTALYWYRQSLGQGLEFLIYFQGNSAPDKSGLPSDRFSAERTGGSVSTLTIQRTQQEDSAVYLCASSLVKGSGPIVGSPLHFGNGTRLTVT.